One and the same sample provided the 14 T cell receptor beta chains below, sequenced in a study of radiation and T cells in renal cell carcinoma. Clones were sequenced by immunoSEQ multiplex PCR, and TCRdb holds only the in-frame ones, with some missing. This sample yields 150,000 to 180,000 clones, of which about 91% are seen a single time; 10% to 15% belongs to the top ten. Indicated time point: blood 2 weeks post-SBRT. Treatment described: 15 Gy SBRT to primary tumor, nephrectomy 4 weeks later. The source material was blood, sampled from a patient whose treatment included radiotherapy and nephrectomy. The receptors originated from a woman in her forties or fifties with renal cell carcinoma.

V usage is TRBV6-5 and J usage is TRBJ2-7; D may be TRBD2 (7 bases). V lost 8 bases and J lost 7, with 21 bases in between. The germline gives CDR1 MNHEY, CDR2 SVGAGI. The CDR3 is 14 residues long. CDR3 region: CASRRAGASREQYF. The CDR3 DNA reads as TGTGCCAGCCGGCGGGCGGGGGCGTCTCGAGAGCAGTACTTC.

The genes are TRBV7-9 and TRBJ1-1; no reliable D call. Germline V lookup: CDR1 SEHNR, CDR2 FQNEAQ (reference sequence). The germline V and J ends were trimmed by 0 bases and 1 base, with 9 bases remaining between them. CDR3 length equals 15 residues. The CDR3 sequence is CASSLAGQRNTEAFF. CDR3 in DNA: TGTGCCAGCAGCTTAGCAGGCCAGCGGAACACTGAAGCTTTCTTT.

Only one count was recorded for this clone. This sequence joins TRBV18 and TRBJ2-3; D unclear. Germline values: CDR1 KGHSH, CDR2 LQKENI. CDR3 length: 14 residues. Deletions cut 4 bases from V and 0 bases from J, with 8 bases between. CDR3 in amino acids: CASSRDASTDTQYF. DNA for the CDR3: TGTGCCAGCTCACGTGACGCTAGCACAGATACGCAGTATTTT.

This clone is a singleton in its sample. This chain connects TRBV7-2 to TRBJ2-3; TRBD2 matches 13 bases. The CDR3 has 16 amino acids. From germline, CDR1 is SGHTA and CDR2 FQGNSA. Trimming removed 5 bases from V and 8 bases from J; junction bases left unmatched: 10. CDR3 loop: CASSRPGLAGLGTQYF. The CDR3 DNA reads as TGTGCCAGCAGCCGACCGGGACTAGCGGGGCTCGGTACGCAGTATTTT.

The rearrangement uses TRBV15 and TRBJ2-7; D possibly corresponds to TRBD2 (5 bases). V was clipped by 3 bases and J by 4 bases, with 10 bases between them. This CDR3 has 13 residues. CDR1 is LNHNV and CDR2 is YYDKDF in the germline V gene (reference sequence). The CDR3 DNA is TGTGCCACCAGCAGGACGGACTCTTACGAGCAGTACTTC. Translated, it gives CATSRTDSYEQYF.

V usage is TRBV5-1 and J usage is TRBJ1-6; D is possibly TRBD1 (5 bases). The CDR3 is made up of 18 amino acids. V lost 5 bases and J 0 bases, leaving 18 bases between the germline ends. Germline lookup yields CDR1 SGHRS and CDR2 YFSETQ. CDR3 loop: CASREPRDGSSYNSPLHF. The CDR3 DNA is TGCGCCAGCAGGGAGCCCCGGGACGGGAGCTCCTATAATTCACCCCTCCACTTT.

V gene TRBV7-9 combines with J gene TRBJ2-7; no clear D gene. CDR1 is SEHNR, CDR2 FQNEAQ, per germline (reference sequence). The CDR3 is 14 residues long. V was shortened by 0 bases and J by 0 bases, with 6 bases between the two germline ends. The CDR3 region is CASSLARNSYEQYF. The DNA of the CDR3 is TGTGCCAGCAGCTTAGCAAGGAACTCCTACGAGCAGTACTTC.

V gene TRBV29-1 combines with J gene TRBJ2-5, with no clear D. Trimming removed 4 bases at V and 0 bases at J, with 6 bases between. CDR3 size: 12 residues. CDR1 is SQVTM, CDR2 ANQGSEA, per germline. This CDR3 reads CSVGLHQETQYF. CDR3 nucleotide sequence: TGCAGCGTTGGCCTGCACCAAGAGACCCAGTACTTC.

The chain recombines TRBV18 with TRBJ2-2; D may match TRBD1 or TRBD2 (5 bases each). CDR3 length: 15 amino acids. Trimming pared 2 bases from V and 5 bases from J, leaving 12 bases between. Germline V gene lookup returns CDR1 KGHSH and CDR2 LQKENI. The CDR3 region has the DNA TGTGCCAGCTCACCAACCGGGACGGAAACCGGGGAGCTGTTTTTT. This sequence encodes CASSPTGTETGELFF. Drawing the rest from reference TRBV18 and TRBJ2-2, the complete variable domain is NAGVMQNPRHLVRRRGQEARLRCSPMKGHSHVYWYRQLPEEGLKFMVYLQKENIIDESGMPKERFSAEFPKEGPSILRIQQVVRGDSAAYFCASSPTGTETGELFFGEGSRLTVL.

The chain combines TRBV29-1 with TRBJ1-1; 10 bases are shared with TRBD1. The CDR3 has 13 residues. Germline V gene lookup returns CDR1 SQVTM and CDR2 ANQGSEA. J gave up 1 base and V 5 bases, and 1 base lay outside the gene matches. CDR3 nucleotides: TGCAGCGTTCGGACAGGGGGGAACACTGAAGCTTTCTTT. Its protein product is CSVRTGGNTEAFF.

This chain links TRBV5-4 with TRBJ1-1; D unresolved. This CDR3 is built from 15 residues. The V gene's germline CDR1 is SGHNT and CDR2 YYREEE (reference sequence). V was pared by 4 bases and J by 3 bases, with 16 bases between. CDR3 nucleotides: TGTGCCAGCAGCCCGGACGGTCTCACCGACACTGAAGCTTTCTTT. Translating gives CASSPDGLTDTEAFF.

This chain joins TRBV10-3 and TRBJ1-6; D remains ambiguous. The CDR3 sequence is 14 residues long. Between the trimmed V and J ends, which lost 2 bases and 9 bases, there was a span of 11 bases. Germline V CDR1 and CDR2: ENHRY, SYGVKD. The CDR3 DNA sequence: TGTGCCATCAGTGAGGTGGGGTTCCGTTCACCCCTCCACTTT. Translation gives CAISEVGFRSPLHF.

This chain uses TRBV7-9 with TRBJ2-2; no firm D call. CDR1 and CDR2 from the germline V gene are SEHNR and FQNEAQ (reference sequence). Between the trimmed V and J ends, which lost 1 base and 5 bases, there was a span of 2 bases. The CDR3 contains 12 residues. The CDR3 is CASSLETGELFF. The CDR3 coding sequence is TGTGCCAGCAGCTTAGAAACCGGGGAGCTGTTTTTT.

The chain employs TRBV11-3 and TRBJ2-2; 8 nucleotides match TRBD1. The CDR3 has 15 residues. J lost 5 bases, V lost 5 bases, and 7 bases had no gene match. Germline V CDR1 and CDR2: SGHNT, YENEEA. The CDR3 here is CASSRTGGQTGELFF. DNA of the CDR3: TGTGCCAGCAGCCGAACAGGGGGTCAGACCGGGGAGCTGTTTTTT.